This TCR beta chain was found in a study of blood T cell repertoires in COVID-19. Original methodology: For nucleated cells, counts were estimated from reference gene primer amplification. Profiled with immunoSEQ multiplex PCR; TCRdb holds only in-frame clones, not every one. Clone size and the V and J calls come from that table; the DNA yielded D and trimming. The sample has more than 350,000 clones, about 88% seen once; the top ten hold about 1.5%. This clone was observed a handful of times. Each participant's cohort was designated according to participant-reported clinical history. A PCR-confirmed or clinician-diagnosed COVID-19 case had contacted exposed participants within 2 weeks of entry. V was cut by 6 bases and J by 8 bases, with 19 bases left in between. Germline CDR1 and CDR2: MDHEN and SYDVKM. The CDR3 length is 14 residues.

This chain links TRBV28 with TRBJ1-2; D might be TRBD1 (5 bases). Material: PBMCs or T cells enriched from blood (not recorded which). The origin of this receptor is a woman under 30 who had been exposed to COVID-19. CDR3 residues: CASRPPVQGDGYTF. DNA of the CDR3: TGTGCCAGCAGACCTCCGGTGCAGGGTGACGGCTACACCTTC.